What follows is one TCR beta chain and its context. The junction differs from germline at one of its ends, possibly a read error. This sample is drawn from a study of tumor and adjacent non-tumor tissue in lung cancer. A modified ARM-PCR protocol with three rounds of nested PCR amplified TCRbeta. TCRdb independently ran MiXCR on the multiplex PCR reads; one entry per CDR3 protein. Of about 48,000 distinct CDR3 sequences listed, roughly 67% are singletons. This sample's RNA came from whole unsorted tissue. This non-tumor lung sample came from over 3 cm beyond the tumor edge. Germline CDR1 reads SQVTM; CDR2 reads ANQGSEA. The CDR3 spans 15 residues.

Sequenced material: distant non-tumor lung tissue. The chain joins TRBV29-1 to TRBJ2-3; no clear D. This clonotype originated in a woman aged 70-85 years with non-small cell lung cancer. CDR3 amino acids: CIVEAVGWTADTQYF. DNA of the CDR3: TGCATCGTTGAGGCCGTGGGGTGGACGGCGGATACGCAGTATTTT.